Each of the 23 T cell receptor beta chains below was sequenced from the same sample in a study of T cells in Graves' hyperthyroidism and ophthalmopathy. It was RNA transcripts that yielded the amplified TCR beta CDR3 regions. TCR CDR3 underwent first-round RT-PCR with the HTBI primer set. Via MiXCR, TCRdb re-called the multiplex PCR reads, giving one row per CDR3 protein. The table has roughly 640,000 distinct CDR3 sequences, roughly 16% seen once. Sample: blood. These receptors were taken from a woman in her thirties or forties with Graves' ophthalmopathy.

This clonotype was observed a few times. The V and J genes are TRBV5-1 and TRBJ1-1; D might be TRBD1 (5 bases). Between the trimmed V and J ends, which lost 6 bases and 3 bases, there was a span of 12 bases. The CDR3 consists of 13 residues. Germline assignment: CDR1 SGHRS and CDR2 YFSETQ. The CDR3 here is CASNPDSDTEAFF. Here the CDR3 DNA reads TGCGCCAGCAATCCCGACAGTGACACTGAAGCTTTCTTT.

This CDR3 is CATSRRGQGRSNEQFF. The DNA for the CDR3 is TGTGCCACCAGCAGACGGGGACAGGGGCGTTCCAATGAGCAGTTCTTC. The gene calls are TRBV15 and TRBJ2-1; 10 bases agree with TRBD1. J lost 6 bases, V lost 2 bases, and 7 bases had no gene match. This CDR3 comprises 16 residues. Germline V CDR1 and CDR2: LNHNV, YYDKDF (reference sequence).

The DNA for the CDR3 is TGTGCCAGCAGTGATCGAGGGGGAGGACTTAACACAGATACGCAGTATTTT. Residues: CASSDRGGGLNTDTQYF. The rearrangement uses TRBV25-1 and TRBJ2-3, with D perhaps TRBD1 or TRBD2 (6 bases each). V lost 3 bases and J lost 2, with 18 bases in between. CDR1 MGHDK and CDR2 SYGVNS come from the germline V gene. The CDR3 runs to 17 residues.

At least ten counts were recorded for this clonotype. The V gene is TRBV6-6, the J gene TRBJ2-3; possible D gene TRBD2, 6 bases. The germline V gene has CDR1 MNHNY and CDR2 SVGAGI (reference sequence). Trimming shortened V by 0 bases and J by 0 bases, and 7 bases separated the two germline ends. CDR3 size: 15 residues. The CDR3 sequence is CASSYSRGSTDTQYF. The CDR3 bases are TGTGCCAGCAGTTACTCGCGGGGTAGCACAGATACGCAGTATTTT.

Note on this clonotype: A much larger clone sits a single nucleotide away, making a read error possible. This chain joins TRBV10-3 and TRBJ1-1; D is undetermined. This CDR3 region has 11 residues. V lost 10 bases and J 1 base, leaving 7 bases between the germline ends. From germline, CDR1 is ENHRY and CDR2 SYGVKD. This chain's CDR3 is CATRQNTEAFF. CDR3 DNA sequence: TGTGCCACCAGACAGAACACTGAAGCTTTCTTT.

This clonotype was observed a handful of times. The genes are TRBV5-1 and TRBJ2-7, with D maybe TRBD2 (6 bases). The CDR3 consists of 15 residues. Deletions cut 2 bases from V and 1 base from J, with 13 bases between. CDR1 is SGHRS and CDR2 is YFSETQ in the germline V gene. The CDR3 sequence is CASSFSAGGSYEQYF. The CDR3 nucleotides read TGCGCCAGCAGCTTCTCAGCCGGGGGTTCCTACGAGCAGTACTTC.

The genes are TRBV20-1 and TRBJ1-3, with no clear D. Germline V gives CDR1 DFQATT, CDR2 SNEGSKA (reference sequence). V lost 6 bases and J lost 0, with 15 bases in between. The CDR3 is 15 amino acids. Written as DNA, the CDR3 is TGCAGTGCCTCCCCCGGGCCTCTCTCTGGAAACACCATATATTTT. It translates to CSASPGPLSGNTIYF.

The J gene is TRBJ2-1, the V gene TRBV5-6; D is unresolved. Trimming removed 4 bases from V and 0 bases from J, with 14 bases in between. CDR3 length: 16 residues. Germline assignment: CDR1 SGHDT and CDR2 YYEEEE. The CDR3 region is CASSTKGPSSYNEQFF. For the CDR3, the DNA is TGTGCCAGCAGCACAAAAGGACCCAGCTCCTACAATGAGCAGTTCTTC.

This clonotype was counted only a few times. The chain employs TRBV9 and TRBJ2-6; D not resolved. V was clipped by 6 bases and J by 0 bases, with 7 bases between them. Germline V gene lookup returns CDR1 SGDLS and CDR2 YYNGEE. The CDR3 covers 14 residues. CDR3 in amino acids: CASTRSSGANVLTF. In DNA form, the CDR3 reads TGTGCCAGCACTAGGAGCTCTGGGGCCAACGTCCTGACTTTC.

This clonotype was observed a few times. J is TRBJ2-7 and V is TRBV20-1, with 8 bases matching TRBD2. This CDR3 is 13 amino acids long. The V and J ends lost 6 bases and 3 bases, in that order; junction bases with no gene match: 7. The germline gives CDR1 DFQATT, CDR2 SNEGSKA (reference sequence). The CDR3 region is CSATGLDVYEQYF. CDR3 DNA: TGCAGTGCAACGGGACTAGACGTCTACGAGCAGTACTTC.

This clonotype was counted between two and nine times. The chain joins TRBV28 to TRBJ1-2; 10 nucleotides align to TRBD1. The J segment lost 2 bases and the V segment lost 8 bases, leaving 8 bases of the junction unmatched. CDR1 MDHEN and CDR2 SYDVKM come from the germline V gene. The CDR3 loop spans 15 amino acids. Here the CDR3 reads CASQSGGQGNYGYTF. The CDR3 bases are TGTGCCAGCCAATCAGGGGGACAGGGGAACTATGGCTACACCTTC.

The chain is built from TRBV4-2 and TRBJ2-4, with 7 bases that match TRBD1. The CDR3 totals 16 residues. The V segment lost 4 bases and the J segment 0 bases; nucleotides outside the gene matches: 6. Germline lookup yields CDR1 LGHNA and CDR2 YNFKEQ. CDR3 loop: CASSPGQLGAKNIQYF. Written as DNA, the CDR3 is TGTGCCAGCAGCCCGGGACAGCTGGGAGCCAAAAACATTCAGTACTTC.

This chain connects TRBV7-9 to TRBJ2-1; TRBD2 might be the D (7 bases). In germline, CDR1 is SEHNR, CDR2 FQNEAQ (reference sequence). The length of the CDR3 is 14 residues. The V end was cut by 3 bases, the J end by 9 bases, with 15 bases between. The CDR3 nucleotides read TGTGCCAGCAGCTTTGAGGGGGGGGGCAGTGAGCAGTTCTTC. Translation gives CASSFEGGGSEQFF. The whole variable domain, filled in from reference TRBV7-9 and TRBJ2-1, reads DTGVSQNPRHKITKRGQNVTFRCDPISEHNRLYWYRQTLGQGPEFLTYFQNEAQLEKSRLLSDRFSAERPKGSFSTLEIQRTEQGDSAMYLCASSFEGGGSEQFFGPGTRLTVL.

This clonotype was counted ten times or more. V usage is TRBV2 and J usage is TRBJ1-1; D not certain. Germline V gives CDR1 SNHLY, CDR2 FYNNEI. This CDR3 is 13 amino acids long. Trimming left V 7 bases short and J 1 base short, with 10 bases between. The CDR3 loop is CASKIGGNTEAFF. The CDR3 DNA is TGTGCCAGCAAAATAGGTGGGAACACTGAAGCTTTCTTT.

The chain joins TRBV3-1 to TRBJ1-2; no definite D call. Germline lookup yields CDR1 LGHDT and CDR2 YNNKEL (reference sequence). With 3 bases removed from V and 6 bases from J, the gap between germline ends came to 8 bases. The CDR3 runs 12 residues. CDR3 coding DNA: TGTGCCAGCAGCCACCGGTTCGATGGCTACACCTTC. This sequence encodes CASSHRFDGYTF.

The chain uses TRBV5-4 and TRBJ1-1, with D possibly matching TRBD1 (5 bases). V lost 4 bases, J lost 11 bases, and 18 bases lay in between. The CDR3 is made up of 13 amino acids. CDR1 is SGHNT, CDR2 YYREEE, per germline (reference sequence). DNA of the CDR3: TGTGCCAGCAGCCCGGGACGGGGGTACGGGGCTTTCTTT. The encoded protein is CASSPGRGYGAFF.

The chain carries TRBV18 and TRBJ1-3; 8 bases match TRBD1. The V gene end was trimmed by 2 bases and the J gene end by 0 bases; junction bases not matched to a gene: 3. Germline lookup yields CDR1 KGHSH and CDR2 LQKENI. This CDR3 region has 16 residues. CDR3 region: CASSPTDRGSGNTIYF. The CDR3 bases are TGTGCCAGCTCACCAACCGACAGGGGCTCTGGAAACACCATATATTTT.

This clonotype was picked up many times. The chain has TRBV5-5 and TRBJ1-1; a possible D gene is TRBD1 (6 bases). V lost 3 bases and J lost 0, with 12 bases in between. The CDR3 is 15 amino acids. Germline V gene data show CDR1 as SGHKS and CDR2 as YYEKEE (reference sequence). The CDR3 sequence is CASSSRRQVNTEAFF. The CDR3 bases are TGTGCCAGCAGCTCTCGACGACAGGTGAACACTGAAGCTTTCTTT.

The chain couples TRBV11-2 to TRBJ2-4, with a possible D match to TRBD1 (6 bases). CDR1 and CDR2 (germline): SGHAT, FQNNGV. The CDR3 spans 17 residues. The V end lost 0 bases, the J end lost 9 bases, and 21 bases lay between the germline ends. CDR3 in amino acids: CASSLDQVTEWTAIQYF. The CDR3 DNA reads TGTGCCAGCAGCTTAGATCAGGTGACCGAATGGACAGCCATTCAGTACTTC.

At least ten counts were recorded for this clonotype. The genes are TRBV28 and TRBJ2-3, with 10 bases aligning to TRBD2. The CDR3 length is 14 residues. Unmatched junction bases numbered 5, after V lost 3 bases and J lost 8 bases. Germline-derived CDR1 and CDR2 are MDHEN and SYDVKM. CDR3 in amino acids: CASSFASGSGTQYF. Written as DNA, the CDR3 is TGTGCCAGCAGTTTTGCTAGCGGGAGCGGTACGCAGTATTTT.

Many counts were recorded for this clonotype. The V call is TRBV11-2, the J call TRBJ1-2, with TRBD1 matching 7 bases. The CDR3 is 14 amino acids. The germline V gene has CDR1 SGHAT and CDR2 FQNNGV. V lost 0 bases and J lost 7; bases outside the gene matches: 5. CDR3 nucleotides: TGTGCCAGCAGCTTAGACAGGGGGGATGGTGGCTACACCTTC. It is translated as CASSLDRGDGGYTF.

The sample holds many counts of this clonotype. The V and J genes are TRBV10-3 and TRBJ2-7; 9 bases fit TRBD1. Germline V gene lookup returns CDR1 ENHRY and CDR2 SYGVKD. Trimming took 2 bases from V and 1 from J; bases not matched to a gene: 6. This CDR3 is built from 16 residues. CDR3 bases: TGTGCCATCAGTGAGCCGGGGACAGGGCAGTCCTACGAGCAGTACTTC. Protein sequence: CAISEPGTGQSYEQYF.

The chain links TRBV12-5 to TRBJ2-2; possibly TRBD1 or TRBD2 for D (6 bases each). Trimming stripped 4 bases from V and 2 bases from J, with 14 bases between. Germline CDR1 LGHNT, CDR2 FRNRAP. There are 16 residues in the CDR3. The CDR3 region is CASGSPRGPNTGELFF. In DNA, the CDR3 is TGTGCTAGTGGTTCCCCACGGGGGCCAAACACCGGGGAGCTGTTTTTT.